Listed below are T cell receptor beta chains from one sample, sequenced in a study of cytotoxic CD8 clonotypes in ibrutinib-treated CLL. Data came from immunoSEQ multiplex PCR; TCRdb stores just in-frame clones and leaves some out. The sample has more than 200,000 clones, 70% to 75% seen once. Sequenced here: PBMCs, sampled after 12 months of ibrutinib treatment. These receptors were taken from a human donor with chronic lymphocytic leukemia. Both conserved end residues are trimmed from each CDR3.

J: TRBJ2-2
V: TRBV9
length: 13
CDR3: ASTFSGSRTGELF

J: TRBJ1-1
V: TRBV29-1
length: 9
CDR3: SARDSAEAF

J: TRBJ2-7
V: TRBV7-2
length: 10
CDR3: ASSHPRNEQY

J: TRBJ2-3
V: TRBV10-3
length: 12
CDR3: AIRDSGGADTQY

J: TRBJ1-1
V: TRBV2
length: 13
CDR3: ASGSQGGANTEAF

J: TRBJ2-1
V: TRBV7-8
length: 10
CDR3: ASSKQYNEQF

J: TRBJ2-2
V: TRBV15
length: 16
CDR3: ATSRLPGLADGTGELF

J: TRBJ2-7
V: TRBV18
length: 13
CDR3: ASSLSNGVWDEQY

J: TRBJ2-2
V: TRBV28
length: 15
CDR3: ASSSHGLAGVTGELF

J: TRBJ1-1
V: TRBV6-5
length: 10
CDR3: ASRTGNTEAF

J: TRBJ1-3
V: TRBV9
length: 13
CDR3: ASSAGRSSGNTIY

J: TRBJ2-2
V: TRBV30
length: 11
CDR3: AWNRGRNGELF

J: TRBJ1-1
V: TRBV28
length: 10
CDR3: ASKGAITEAF

J: TRBJ2-1
V: TRBV5-1
length: 11
CDR3: ASSWSLGLEQF

J: TRBJ2-2
V: TRBV30
length: 13
CDR3: AWKRGRATTGELF

J: TRBJ2-7
V: TRBV9
length: 11
CDR3: ASSFPGRTEQY

J: TRBJ1-3
V: TRBV5-1
length: 12
CDR3: ASSEIGLRNTIY

J: TRBJ1-5
V: TRBV25-1
length: 15
CDR3: ASSADGQTRSNQPQH

J: TRBJ1-2
V: TRBV6-6
length: 13
CDR3: ASSYGGRSNYGYT

J: TRBJ2-3
V: TRBV2
length: 13
CDR3: ASNRGTSGRGTQY

J: TRBJ2-3
V: TRBV4-3
length: 11
CDR3: ASSQDWVQTQY

J: TRBJ2-3
V: TRBV29-1
length: 13
CDR3: SVGSGSTSTDTQY

J: TRBJ2-1
V: TRBV28
length: 12
CDR3: ASSLHGSRNEQF

J: TRBJ1-4
V: TRBV5-1
length: 11
CDR3: ASSFQGGEKLF